The 9 T cell receptor beta chains below come from one sample, sequenced in a study of shared clonotypes between healthy human individuals. Repertoires were generated with immunoSEQ multiplex PCR, while TCRdb's copy carries only in-frame clones and drops some. The top ten clones hold 0.35% to 0.5% of a sample with 2 million to 2.5 million clones, 85% to 95% of them seen once. The material sequenced was naive CD4+ T cells from PBMCs. The subset denotes: CD45RA+ positively selected. The receptors come from a man between 18 and 35 years old in good health. Some clones in this sample may be carry-over from other donors' samples.

This clone showed up just once. This sequence joins TRBV6-1 and TRBJ1-2, with D unresolved. The ends were cut back, 0 bases at V and 8 bases at J, with 10 bases in the middle. Germline V gene lookup returns CDR1 MNHNS and CDR2 SASEGT. This CDR3 is built from 13 residues. The CDR3 nucleotides are TGTGCCAGCAGTGAAGCAAGGGAAAGGGGCTACACCTTC. This translates into CASSEARERGYTF.

This chain links TRBV9 with TRBJ2-1, with D perhaps TRBD2 (6 bases). The V end lost 5 bases, the J end lost 0 bases, and 15 bases lay between the germline ends. This CDR3 contains 16 residues. CDR1 SGDLS and CDR2 YYNGEE come from the germline V gene. The CDR3 region has the DNA TGTGCCAGCAGTGAGGGGCGGGACCTCTCCTACAATGAGCAGTTCTTC. It encodes CASSEGRDLSYNEQFF.

The chain joins TRBV28 to TRBJ1-1; possible D gene TRBD1, 5 bases. The length of the CDR3 is 17 residues. V was trimmed by 6 bases and J by 8 bases, leaving 28 bases between them. The germline V gene encodes CDR1 MDHEN and CDR2 SYDVKM. CDR3 sequence reads: CASRVGAPGRLYVEAFF. As DNA, the CDR3 is TGTGCCAGCAGAGTTGGGGCACCGGGACGGCTTTATGTCGAAGCTTTCTTT.

This chain uses TRBV28 with TRBJ1-4; 8 nucleotides match TRBD1. In germline, CDR1 is MDHEN, CDR2 SYDVKM. CDR3 size: 15 residues. V lost 3 bases and J lost 5; bases outside the gene matches: 5. The CDR3 sequence is CASSFQGAPNEKLFF. Here the CDR3 DNA reads TGTGCCAGCAGTTTCCAGGGGGCGCCCAATGAAAAACTGTTTTTT.

The chain recombines TRBV5-1 with TRBJ2-1; D is perhaps TRBD1 or TRBD2 (5 bases each). Germline V lookup: CDR1 SGHRS, CDR2 YFSETQ. This CDR3 has 18 amino acids. Trimming shortened V by 3 bases and J by 6 bases, and 25 bases separated the two germline ends. CDR3 protein: CASSSEAPGPLRFNEQFF. The CDR3 region has the DNA TGCGCCAGCAGCTCGGAGGCTCCAGGGCCCCTCCGGTTCAATGAGCAGTTCTTC.

The chain employs TRBV5-8 and TRBJ2-7; the match to TRBD1 covers 9 bases. The trim removed 5 bases at V and 9 bases at J, leaving 18 bases unmatched. Germline values: CDR1 SGHTS, CDR2 YDEGEE. The CDR3 length is 16 residues. The CDR3 DNA reads as TGTGCCAGCAGTGTGGCCCCCGGGACAGGGAGTTTAGGGCAGTACTTC. Translation gives CASSVAPGTGSLGQYF. Supplemented by reference TRBV5-8 and TRBJ2-7, the full variable domain reads EAGVTQSPTHLIKTRGQQATLRCSPISGHTSVYWYQQALGLGLQFLLWYDEGEERNRGNFPPRFSGRQFPNYSSELNVNALELEDSALYLCASSVAPGTGSLGQYFGPGTRLTVT.

J is TRBJ1-1 and V is TRBV6-5; D call uncertain. The germline gives CDR1 MNHEY, CDR2 SVGAGI. The CDR3 has 14 amino acids. V lost 5 bases and J lost 5, with 15 bases in between. The CDR3 reads CASSKTLPGTEAFF. CDR3 DNA sequence: TGTGCCAGCAGTAAGACCCTACCTGGGACTGAAGCTTTCTTT.

The J gene is TRBJ2-2, the V gene TRBV4-1; 12 bases agree with TRBD2. The CDR3 contains 20 residues. Germline CDR1 reads MGHRA; CDR2 reads YSYEKL. The ends lost 4 bases at V and 1 base at J; junction bases unmatched: 13. The CDR3 region has the DNA TGCGCCAGCAGCCCCATAGGGGCTAGCGGGAGGGCCATGAACACCGGGGAGCTGTTTTTT. It encodes CASSPIGASGRAMNTGELFF.

The J gene is TRBJ1-1, the V gene TRBV7-7; D not resolved. The V gene's germline CDR1 is SSHAT and CDR2 FNYEAQ (reference sequence). V was shortened by 3 bases and J by 3 bases, with 8 bases between the two germline ends. CDR3 length: 13 residues. In DNA form, the CDR3 reads TGTGCCAGCAGCTTTGGGGTGGACACTGAAGCTTTCTTT. It is translated as CASSFGVDTEAFF.